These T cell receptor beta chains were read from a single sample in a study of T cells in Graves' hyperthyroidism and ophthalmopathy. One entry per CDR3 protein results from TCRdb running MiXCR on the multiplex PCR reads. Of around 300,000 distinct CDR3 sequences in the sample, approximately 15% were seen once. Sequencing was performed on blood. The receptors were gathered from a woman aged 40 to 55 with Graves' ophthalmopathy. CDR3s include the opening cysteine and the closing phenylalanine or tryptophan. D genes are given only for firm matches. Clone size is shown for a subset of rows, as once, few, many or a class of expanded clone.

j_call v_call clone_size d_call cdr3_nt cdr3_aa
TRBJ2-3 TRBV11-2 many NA TGTGCCAGCAGCTGGGACAAAAGCACAGATACGCAGTATTTT CASSWDKSTDTQYF
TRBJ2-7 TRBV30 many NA TGTGCCTGCCCGGGGAGGGGGCGCCCGTACGAGCAGTACTTC CACPGRGRPYEQYF
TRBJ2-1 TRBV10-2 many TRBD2 TGCGCCAGCAGGGCCGGGGGGGGACTAGCCTACAATGAGCAGTTCTTC CASRAGGGLAYNEQFF
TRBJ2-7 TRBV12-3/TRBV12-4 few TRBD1 TGTGCCAGCAGCTATATACAGGGGAACGGTTACGAGCAGTACTTC CASSYIQGNGYEQYF
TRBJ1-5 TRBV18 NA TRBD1 TGTGCCAGCTCACCAAGAGACAGGGGAAATAGTCAGCCCCAGCATTTT CASSPRDRGNSQPQHF
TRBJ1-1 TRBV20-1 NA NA TGCAGTGCTAGAAACCCGAACACTGAAGCTTTCTTT CSARNPNTEAFF
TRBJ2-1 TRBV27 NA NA TGTGCCCGCAGCACGGGACCGGGCAATGAGCAGTTCTTC CARSTGPGNEQFF
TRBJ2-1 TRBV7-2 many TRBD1 TGTGCCAGCAGCTTGACAGGGACAGGGAGACACAATGAGCAGTTCTTC CASSLTGTGRHNEQFF
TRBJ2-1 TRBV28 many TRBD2 TGTGCCAGCAGTTTAATCCTAGCGGGAGCTAATGAGCAGTTCTTC CASSLILAGANEQFF
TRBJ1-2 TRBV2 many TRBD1 TGTGCCAGCAGTGAAGACCGGGACAGGGTTTCGTATGGCTACACCTTC CASSEDRDRVSYGYTF
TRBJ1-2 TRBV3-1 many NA TGTGCCAGCAGCCTGTCTTCGACAGCCGCGAGGTATGGCTACACCTTC CASSLSSTAARYGYTF
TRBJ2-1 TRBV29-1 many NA TGCAGCGTTGAACTACCCAGCAGGGGGGCCTACAATGAGCAGTTCTTC CSVELPSRGAYNEQFF
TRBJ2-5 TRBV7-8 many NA TGTGCCAGCAGCAACCCAATGGGCAGGACCGATAAGACCCAGTACTTC CASSNPMGRTDKTQYF
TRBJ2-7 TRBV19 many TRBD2 TGTGCCAGCGCCAGGACTAGCGGCTACGAGCAGTACTTC CASARTSGYEQYF
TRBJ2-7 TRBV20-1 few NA TGCAGTGCTAGACCTCCCGGCCGGGACGCGTACGAGCAGTACTTC CSARPPGRDAYEQYF
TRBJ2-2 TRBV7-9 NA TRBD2 TGTGCCAGCAGCTTATTCGGCGGGAGGGCCCAAGTCACCGGGGAGCTGTTTTTT CASSLFGGRAQVTGELFF
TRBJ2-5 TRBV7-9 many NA TGTGCCAGCAGCTTAGCCTTTTCGGGGGACAAGACCCAGTACTTC CASSLAFSGDKTQYF
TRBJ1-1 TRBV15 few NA TGTGCCACCAGCAGTATGGGACCCGGAATTGGTACAGAAGCTTTCTTT CATSSMGPGIGTEAFF
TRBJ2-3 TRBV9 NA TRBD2 TGTGCCAGCAGCGTAGTCACTAGCGGGAGCACAGATACGCAGTATTTT CASSVVTSGSTDTQYF
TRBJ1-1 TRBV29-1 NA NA TGCAGCGTGGCTAAGGGGAATCGGAACACTGAAGCTTTCTTT CSVAKGNRNTEAFF
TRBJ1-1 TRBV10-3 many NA TGTGCCATCAGTGACCCCGGCGGGGAGAGGACTGAAGCTTTCTTT CAISDPGGERTEAFF
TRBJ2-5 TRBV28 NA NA TGTGCCACCTTAGATCAAGAGACCCAGTACTTC CATLDQETQYF
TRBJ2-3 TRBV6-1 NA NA TGTGCCAGCAGTGTGTCCTTGGGGTTTCGCTCAGATACGCAGTATTTT CASSVSLGFRSDTQYF
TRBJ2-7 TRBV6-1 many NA TGTGCCAGCAGTCGGGCAGGTTCTTTCTACGAGCAGTACTTC CASSRAGSFYEQYF
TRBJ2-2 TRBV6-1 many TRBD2 TGTGCCAGCACCCCACCGGGTGGGGGGGGCACCGGGGAGCTGTTTTTT CASTPPGGGGTGELFF
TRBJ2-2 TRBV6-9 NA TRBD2 TGTGCCAGCAGTTCCATAGCGGGAGACGGGTTCTCGAACACCGGGGAGCTGTTTTTT CASSSIAGDGFSNTGELFF
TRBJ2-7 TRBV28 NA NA TGTGGTTCGGGGAGCCCCGAGCAGTACTTC CGSGSPEQYF